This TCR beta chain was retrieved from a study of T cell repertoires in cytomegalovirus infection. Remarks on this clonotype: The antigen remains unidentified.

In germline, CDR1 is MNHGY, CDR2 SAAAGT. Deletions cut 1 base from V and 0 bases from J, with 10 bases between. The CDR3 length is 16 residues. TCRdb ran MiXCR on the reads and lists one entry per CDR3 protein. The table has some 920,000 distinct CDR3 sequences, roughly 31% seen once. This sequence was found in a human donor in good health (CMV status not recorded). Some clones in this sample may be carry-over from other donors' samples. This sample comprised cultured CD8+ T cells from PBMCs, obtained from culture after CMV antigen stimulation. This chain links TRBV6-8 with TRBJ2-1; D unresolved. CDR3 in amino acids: CASSYFPESSYNEQFF. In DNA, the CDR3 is TGTGCCAGCAGTTACTTTCCCGAGAGCTCCTACAATGAGCAGTTCTTC.